This T cell receptor beta chain was found in a study of T cells in localized non-small cell lung cancer. General study results and limits: Multi-region tumor sequencing was not done, so intratumor heterogeneity could not be excluded. The study detected a median around 57 of the top 100 tumor clones in adjacent lung.

In regard to this clone: Its antigen is still unknown.

Repertoires were generated with immunoSEQ multiplex PCR, while TCRdb's copy carries only in-frame clones and drops some. The sample contains tens of thousands of clones, nearly 90% of which appear only once. The CDR3 runs to 15 residues. Per the germline V gene, CDR1 is MNHEY and CDR2 is SVGAGI. V lost 6 bases to trimming and J lost 5 bases, with 14 bases between them. The receptor's source is a woman aged 35 to 70 with stage I lung adenocarcinoma. The specimen was peripheral blood, collected before any cancer treatment. The chain carries TRBV6-5 and TRBJ1-6, with D possibly matching TRBD1 (6 bases). In DNA form, the CDR3 reads TGTGCCAGCAGCGAGGGGACATCGCATAATTCACCCCTCCACTTT. It encodes CASSEGTSHNSPLHF.